This TCR beta chain was documented in a study of shared clonotypes between healthy human individuals. Study-wide points: Read depth was anticipated to influence clonotype sharing among donors. What limited the represented genetic and exposure-history diversity was the small number of donors.

As regards this clone: Its antigen remains unknown.

Genomic DNA (from each subset) was split evenly across several immunoSEQ plates. Generated by immunoSEQ multiplex PCR, the TCRdb table keeps only in-frame clones and is missing some. This table has a few hundred thousand clones, around 97% appearing once. The sample consisted of naive CD4+ T cells sorted from blood. The subset was: CD45RA+ positively selected. The sequence was obtained from a woman in her 30s in good health.

This CDR3 is CASSVNRGYTGELFF. The CDR3, as DNA: TGCGCCAGCAGCGTAAACAGGGGTTACACCGGGGAGCTGTTTTTT. The gene calls are TRBV5-1 and TRBJ2-2; 7 nucleotides agree with TRBD1. CDR3 size: 15 residues. CDR1 is SGHRS, CDR2 YFSETQ, per germline. Trimming took 4 bases from V and 3 from J; bases not matched to a gene: 6.